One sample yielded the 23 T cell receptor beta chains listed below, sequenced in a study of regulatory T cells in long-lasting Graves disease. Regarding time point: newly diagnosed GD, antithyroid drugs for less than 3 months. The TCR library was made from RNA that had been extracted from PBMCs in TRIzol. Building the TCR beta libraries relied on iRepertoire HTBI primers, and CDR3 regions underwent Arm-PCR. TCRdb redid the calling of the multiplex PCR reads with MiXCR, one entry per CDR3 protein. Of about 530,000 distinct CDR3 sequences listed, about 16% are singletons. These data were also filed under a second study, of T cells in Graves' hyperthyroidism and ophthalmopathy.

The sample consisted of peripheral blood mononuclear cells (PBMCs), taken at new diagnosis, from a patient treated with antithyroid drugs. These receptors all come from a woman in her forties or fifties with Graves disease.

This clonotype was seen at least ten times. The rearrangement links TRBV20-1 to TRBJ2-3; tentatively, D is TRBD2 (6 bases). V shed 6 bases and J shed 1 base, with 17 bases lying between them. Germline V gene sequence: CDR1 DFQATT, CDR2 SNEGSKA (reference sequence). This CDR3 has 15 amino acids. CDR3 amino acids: CSALNRDSGTDTQYF. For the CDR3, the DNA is TGCAGTGCCTTAAACCGGGACTCAGGCACAGATACGCAGTATTTT.

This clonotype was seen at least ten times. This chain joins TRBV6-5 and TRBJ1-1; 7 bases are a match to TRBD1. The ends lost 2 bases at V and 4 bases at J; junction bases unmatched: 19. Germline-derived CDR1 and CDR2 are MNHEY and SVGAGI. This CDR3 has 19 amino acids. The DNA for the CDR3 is TGTGCCAGCAGTTACCACCGAACACAGGGGCCACCCAGGGGCACTGAAGCTTTCTTT. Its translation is CASSYHRTQGPPRGTEAFF.

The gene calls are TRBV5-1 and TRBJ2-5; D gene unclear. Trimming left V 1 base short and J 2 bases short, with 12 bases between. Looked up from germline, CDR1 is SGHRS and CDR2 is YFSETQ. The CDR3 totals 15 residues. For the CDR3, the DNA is TGCGCCAGCAGCTTGTTATCACTACCGCAAGAGACCCAGTACTTC. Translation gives CASSLLSLPQETQYF.

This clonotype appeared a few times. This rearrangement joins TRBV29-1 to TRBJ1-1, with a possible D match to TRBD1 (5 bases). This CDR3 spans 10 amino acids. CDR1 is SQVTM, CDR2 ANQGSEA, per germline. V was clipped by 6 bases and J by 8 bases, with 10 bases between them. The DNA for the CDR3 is TGCAGCGTATACACAGGAGAAGCTTTCTTT. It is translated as CSVYTGEAFF.

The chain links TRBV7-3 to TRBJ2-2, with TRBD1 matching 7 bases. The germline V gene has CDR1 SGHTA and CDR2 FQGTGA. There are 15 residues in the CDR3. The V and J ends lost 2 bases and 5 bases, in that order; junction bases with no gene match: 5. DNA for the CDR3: TGTGCCAGCAGCTTAGAGGGGGCGCGGACCGGGGAGCTGTTTTTT. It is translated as CASSLEGARTGELFF.

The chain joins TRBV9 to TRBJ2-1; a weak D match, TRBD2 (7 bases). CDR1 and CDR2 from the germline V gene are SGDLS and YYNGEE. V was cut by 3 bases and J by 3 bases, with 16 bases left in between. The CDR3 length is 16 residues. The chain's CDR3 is CASSERGGGFYNEQFF. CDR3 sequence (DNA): TGTGCCAGCAGCGAGAGGGGGGGGGGATTCTACAATGAGCAGTTCTTC.

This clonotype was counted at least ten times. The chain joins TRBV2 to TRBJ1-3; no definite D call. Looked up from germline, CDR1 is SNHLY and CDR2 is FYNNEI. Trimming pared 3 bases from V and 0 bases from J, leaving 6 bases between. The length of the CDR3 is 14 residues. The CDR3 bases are TGTGCCAGCAGTGAGGTGTACTCTGGAAACACCATATATTTT. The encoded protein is CASSEVYSGNTIYF.

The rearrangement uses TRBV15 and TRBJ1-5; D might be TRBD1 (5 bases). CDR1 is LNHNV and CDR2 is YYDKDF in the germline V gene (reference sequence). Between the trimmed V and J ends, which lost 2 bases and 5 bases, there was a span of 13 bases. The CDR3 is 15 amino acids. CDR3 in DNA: TGTGCCACCAGCAGAAACTCAGGGAGGGATCAGCCCCAGCATTTT. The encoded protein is CATSRNSGRDQPQHF.

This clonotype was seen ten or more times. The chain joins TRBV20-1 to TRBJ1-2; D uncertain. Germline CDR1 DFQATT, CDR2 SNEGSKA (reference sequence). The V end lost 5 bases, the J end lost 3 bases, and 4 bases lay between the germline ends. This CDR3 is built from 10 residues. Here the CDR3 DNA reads TGCAGTGCTTTTGACTATGGCTACACCTTC. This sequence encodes CSAFDYGYTF.

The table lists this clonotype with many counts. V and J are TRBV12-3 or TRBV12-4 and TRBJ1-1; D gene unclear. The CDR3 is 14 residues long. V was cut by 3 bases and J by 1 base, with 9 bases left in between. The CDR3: CASSFQQENTEAFF. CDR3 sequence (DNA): TGTGCCAGCAGTTTCCAGCAGGAGAACACTGAAGCTTTCTTT.

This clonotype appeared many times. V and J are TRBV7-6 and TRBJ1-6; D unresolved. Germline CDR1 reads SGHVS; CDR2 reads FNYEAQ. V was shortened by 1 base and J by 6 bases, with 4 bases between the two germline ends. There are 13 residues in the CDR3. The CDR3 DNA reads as TGTGCCAGCAGCTTAGAGGCTAATTCACCCCTCCACTTT. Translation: CASSLEANSPLHF.

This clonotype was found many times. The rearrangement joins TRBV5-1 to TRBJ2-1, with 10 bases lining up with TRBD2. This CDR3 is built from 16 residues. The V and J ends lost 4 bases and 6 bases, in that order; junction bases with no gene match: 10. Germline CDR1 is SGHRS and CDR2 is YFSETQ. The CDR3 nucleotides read TGCGCCAGCAGCCGGACTCTAGCGGGGGCGATCAATGAGCAGTTCTTC. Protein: CASSRTLAGAINEQFF.

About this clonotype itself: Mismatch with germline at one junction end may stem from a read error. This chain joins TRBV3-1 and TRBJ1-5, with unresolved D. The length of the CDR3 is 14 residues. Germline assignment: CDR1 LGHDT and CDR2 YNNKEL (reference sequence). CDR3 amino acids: CVSSQDFGNQPQHF. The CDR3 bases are TGTGTCAGCAGCCAAGATTTTGGGAATCAGCCCCAGCATTTT.

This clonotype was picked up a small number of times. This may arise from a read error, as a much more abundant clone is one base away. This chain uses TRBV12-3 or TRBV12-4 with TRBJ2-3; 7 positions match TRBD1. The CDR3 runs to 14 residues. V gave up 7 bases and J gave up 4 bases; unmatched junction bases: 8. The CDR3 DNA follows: TGTGCCAGCACCCGAGACAGGGCCTCAGATACGCAGTATTTT. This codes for CASTRDRASDTQYF.

In nucleotides, the CDR3 is TGTGCCAGCGTAGACAGGGGGCCGGGTCAGCCCCAGCATTTT. Its protein is CASVDRGPGQPQHF. V is TRBV6-2 or TRBV6-3 and J is TRBJ1-5; TRBD1 matches at 10 bases. The ends lost 8 bases at V and 6 bases at J; junction bases unmatched: 7. CDR3 length: 14 amino acids. The germline V gene has CDR1 MNHEY and CDR2 SVGEGT.

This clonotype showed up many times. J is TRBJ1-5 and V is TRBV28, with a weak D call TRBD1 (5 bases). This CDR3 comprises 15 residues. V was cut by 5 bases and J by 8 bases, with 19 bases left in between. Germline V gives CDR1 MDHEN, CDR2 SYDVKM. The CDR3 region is CASSPGTYSSEPQHF. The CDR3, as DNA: TGTGCCAGCAGTCCCGGGACCTACAGCAGCGAGCCCCAGCATTTT.

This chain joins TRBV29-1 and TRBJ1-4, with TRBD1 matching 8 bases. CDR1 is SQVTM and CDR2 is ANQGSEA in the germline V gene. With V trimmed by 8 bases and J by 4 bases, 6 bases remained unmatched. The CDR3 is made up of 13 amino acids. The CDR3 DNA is TGCAGCTTCCAGGGGGCCCGTAATGAAAAACTGTTTTTT. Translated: CSFQGARNEKLFF.

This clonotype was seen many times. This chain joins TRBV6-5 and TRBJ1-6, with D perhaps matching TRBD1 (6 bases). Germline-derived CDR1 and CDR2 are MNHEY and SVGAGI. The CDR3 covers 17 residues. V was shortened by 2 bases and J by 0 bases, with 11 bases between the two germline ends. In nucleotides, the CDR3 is TGTGCCAGCAGTTACGGGGGGGCGAGCTCCTATAATTCACCCCTCCACTTT. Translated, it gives CASSYGGASSYNSPLHF.

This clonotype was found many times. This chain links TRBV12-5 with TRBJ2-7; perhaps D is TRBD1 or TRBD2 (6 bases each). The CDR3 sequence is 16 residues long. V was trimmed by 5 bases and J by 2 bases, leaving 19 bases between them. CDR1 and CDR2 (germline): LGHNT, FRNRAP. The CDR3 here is CASGLGPGAGTYEQYF. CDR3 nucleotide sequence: TGTGCTAGTGGTCTGGGTCCGGGGGCAGGGACCTACGAGCAGTACTTC.

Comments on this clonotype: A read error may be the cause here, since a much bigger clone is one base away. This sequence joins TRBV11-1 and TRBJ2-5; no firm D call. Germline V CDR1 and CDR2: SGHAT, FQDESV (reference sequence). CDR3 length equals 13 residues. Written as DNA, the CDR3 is TGTACCAGCAGCCTGGACCTTCAAGCGACCCAGTACTTC. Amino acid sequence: CTSSLDLQATQYF.

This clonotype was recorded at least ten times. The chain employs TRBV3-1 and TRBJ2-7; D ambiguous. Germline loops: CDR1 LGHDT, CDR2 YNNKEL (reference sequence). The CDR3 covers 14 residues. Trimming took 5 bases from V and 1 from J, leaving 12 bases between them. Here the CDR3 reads CASSREGLSYEQYF. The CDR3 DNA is TGTGCCAGCAGCAGAGAAGGGTTATCCTACGAGCAGTACTTC.

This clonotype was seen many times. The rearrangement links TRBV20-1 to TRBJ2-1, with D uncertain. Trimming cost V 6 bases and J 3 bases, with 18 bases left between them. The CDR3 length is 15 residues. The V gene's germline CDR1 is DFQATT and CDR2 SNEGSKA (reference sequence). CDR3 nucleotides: TGCAGTGCCTCGGATGGGAACTTCCACTACAATGAGCAGTTCTTC. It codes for CSASDGNFHYNEQFF.

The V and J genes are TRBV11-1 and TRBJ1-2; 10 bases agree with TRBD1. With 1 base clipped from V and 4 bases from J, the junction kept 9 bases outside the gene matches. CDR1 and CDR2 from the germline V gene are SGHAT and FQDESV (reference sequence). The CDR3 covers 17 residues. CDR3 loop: CASSLGAGTGALYGYTF. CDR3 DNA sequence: TGTGCCAGCAGCTTAGGGGCCGGGACAGGGGCCCTCTATGGCTACACCTTC. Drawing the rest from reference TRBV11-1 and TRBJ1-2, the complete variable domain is EAEVAQSPRYKITEKSQAVAFWCDPISGHATLYWYRQILGQGPELLVQFQDESVVDDSQLPKDRFSAERLKGVDSTLKIQPAELGDSAMYLCASSLGAGTGALYGYTFGSGTRLTVV.